Described below is a single T cell receptor (beta chain) sequence and its context. Other nucleotide sequences in the sample specify the same CDR3. This entry belongs to a study of blood T cell repertoires in COVID-19. The data were produced by immunoSEQ multiplex PCR, yet TCRdb's version contains in-frame clones alone and is incomplete. Of some 20,000 clones in the sample, over 65% were seen once. Sequenced: peripheral blood. The receptor was isolated from a human donor in a cohort sampled during active COVID-19.

CDR3 protein: CASGRGTGGRGTGELFF. The CDR3 DNA reads as TGTGCCAGCGGACGGGGGACAGGGGGTCGGGGCACCGGGGAGCTGTTTTTT. The chain has TRBV5-4 and TRBJ2-2; 11 bases align to TRBD1. The junction had 12 bases not matched to a gene; V was cut back by 7 bases and J by 4 bases. The germline gives CDR1 SGHNT, CDR2 YYREEE (reference sequence). This CDR3 is 17 amino acids long.